A selection of T cell receptor beta chains follows, all from one sample in a study of Graves' ophthalmopathy and Graves' hyperthyroidism. From the multiplex PCR reads, TCRdb called clonotypes with MiXCR, one entry per CDR3 protein. The table shows 150,000 or so distinct CDR3 sequences, with around 40% occurring only once. Sequencing was performed on peripheral blood. These receptors were taken from a man aged 30 to 39 with Graves' ophthalmopathy. CDR3s include the opening cysteine and the closing phenylalanine or tryptophan. The order of the fields is clone size, D gene, V gene, J gene, CDR3 DNA, CDR3 protein. D genes are given only for firm matches. Rows give clone size only sometimes, using once, few, many, or a class for an expanded clone.

clone_size: medium-sized; d_call: TRBD2; v_call: TRBV24-1; j_call: TRBJ2-2; cdr3_nt: TGTGCCACCAGTGATTTCGGGAGGGACACCGGGGAGCTGTTTTTT; cdr3_aa: CATSDFGRDTGELFF
clone_size: many; d_call: TRBD1; v_call: TRBV11-2; j_call: TRBJ2-7; cdr3_nt: TGTGCCAGCAGCTTAGTCAACAGGGGTTCCTACGAGCAGTACTTC; cdr3_aa: CASSLVNRGSYEQYF
clone_size: NA; d_call: TRBD2; v_call: TRBV7-8; j_call: TRBJ2-5; cdr3_nt: TGTGCCAGCAGCTTGAGAGCGGGGGTTACGGAGACCCAGTACTTC; cdr3_aa: CASSLRAGVTETQYF
clone_size: many; d_call: NA; v_call: TRBV19; j_call: TRBJ1-1; cdr3_nt: TGTGCCAGTAGTATAGGTACTTATGCTTTCTTT; cdr3_aa: CASSIGTYAFF
clone_size: many; d_call: NA; v_call: TRBV28; j_call: TRBJ1-1; cdr3_nt: TGTGCCAGCAGTTCGATAAAGCAGGGTTCCGCTGAAGCTTTCTTT; cdr3_aa: CASSSIKQGSAEAFF
clone_size: NA; d_call: NA; v_call: TRBV30; j_call: TRBJ1-1; cdr3_nt: TGTGCCGGATCCAGGGGCATGAACACTGAAGCTTTCTTT; cdr3_aa: CAGSRGMNTEAFF
clone_size: many; d_call: NA; v_call: TRBV6-2/TRBV6-3; j_call: TRBJ2-7; cdr3_nt: TGTGCCAGCAGTTGGGGACACGGAGCCTCCTACGAGCAGTACTTC; cdr3_aa: CASSWGHGASYEQYF
clone_size: many; d_call: NA; v_call: TRBV6-2/TRBV6-3; j_call: TRBJ1-5; cdr3_nt: TGTGCCAGCGGGCACGACGAGGTTGACAATCAGCCCCAGCATTTT; cdr3_aa: CASGHDEVDNQPQHF
clone_size: many; d_call: TRBD1; v_call: TRBV28; j_call: TRBJ1-2; cdr3_nt: TGTGCCAGCAGTCCGACAGGGAATGGCTACACCTTC; cdr3_aa: CASSPTGNGYTF
clone_size: many; d_call: NA; v_call: TRBV20-1; j_call: TRBJ2-7; cdr3_nt: TGCAGTTCCCTCCTTACGAGCTCCTACGAGCAGTACTTC; cdr3_aa: CSSLLTSSYEQYF
clone_size: many; d_call: TRBD2; v_call: TRBV2; j_call: TRBJ2-7; cdr3_nt: TGTGCCAGCAGTTTGGGAGGGGCCAACAACGAGCAGTACTTC; cdr3_aa: CASSLGGANNEQYF
clone_size: many; d_call: NA; v_call: TRBV5-5; j_call: TRBJ2-5; cdr3_nt: TGTGCCAGCAGCCGGGACTCTTCAGAGACCCAGTACTTC; cdr3_aa: CASSRDSSETQYF
clone_size: many; d_call: TRBD1; v_call: TRBV28; j_call: TRBJ2-2; cdr3_nt: TGTGCCAGCAGCTCCGACTGGGACAGGAGAACCCTTCCCGGGGAGCTGTTTTTT; cdr3_aa: CASSSDWDRRTLPGELFF
clone_size: many; d_call: NA; v_call: TRBV6-1; j_call: TRBJ2-2; cdr3_nt: TGTGCCAGCAGTGAGGTGGGCAACGGGGAGCTGTTTTTT; cdr3_aa: CASSEVGNGELFF
clone_size: NA; d_call: NA; v_call: TRBV7-2; j_call: TRBJ1-6; cdr3_nt: TGTGCCAGCAGCTTAGTGGTAACTAGTAATTCACCCCTCCACTTT; cdr3_aa: CASSLVVTSNSPLHF
clone_size: NA; d_call: NA; v_call: TRBV29-1; j_call: TRBJ2-7; cdr3_nt: TGCAGCGTTATCGTGGACACATTCTACGAGCAGTACTTC; cdr3_aa: CSVIVDTFYEQYF
clone_size: many; d_call: TRBD2; v_call: TRBV28; j_call: TRBJ2-7; cdr3_nt: TGTGCCAGCAGTTTAGGCGGGAGCGGGGACGAGCAGTACTTC; cdr3_aa: CASSLGGSGDEQYF
clone_size: NA; d_call: NA; v_call: TRBV27; j_call: TRBJ2-7; cdr3_nt: TGTGCCAGCAGTTTACGGGTGTACTACGAGCAGTACTTC; cdr3_aa: CASSLRVYYEQYF
clone_size: many; d_call: TRBD1; v_call: TRBV2; j_call: TRBJ1-1; cdr3_nt: TGTGCCAGCAGTGAAGAGGGACAGAGCGTCACTGAAGCTTTCTTT; cdr3_aa: CASSEEGQSVTEAFF
clone_size: many; d_call: NA; v_call: TRBV19; j_call: TRBJ1-1; cdr3_nt: TGTGCCAGTCCCTTCCAGGGTTTGAGCACTGAAGCTTTCTTT; cdr3_aa: CASPFQGLSTEAFF
clone_size: NA; d_call: TRBD2; v_call: TRBV28; j_call: TRBJ2-5; cdr3_nt: TGTGCCAGCAGATTAATAGCGGGAGGGACACAAGAGACCCAGTACTTC; cdr3_aa: CASRLIAGGTQETQYF
clone_size: once; d_call: NA; v_call: TRBV7-2; j_call: TRBJ2-7; cdr3_nt: TGTGCCAGCAGCTTTGGCAGGGACTACGAGCAGTACTTC; cdr3_aa: CASSFGRDYEQYF
clone_size: NA; d_call: TRBD2; v_call: TRBV20-1; j_call: TRBJ2-5; cdr3_nt: TGCAGTGCTTGGGGGACTAGTGTCTCCCAGTACTTC; cdr3_aa: CSAWGTSVSQYF
clone_size: NA; d_call: NA; v_call: TRBV12-5; j_call: TRBJ2-7; cdr3_nt: TGTGCTAGTGGCCCCAGGGGAGGCGAGCAGTACTTC; cdr3_aa: CASGPRGGEQYF